This entry lists 6 T cell receptor beta chains sequenced from one sample in a study of molecular identifiers for immune sequencing clone quantification. Using its own MiXCR run on the PCR reads, TCRdb lists one record per CDR3 protein. The table has about 320,000 distinct CDR3 sequences, about 23% seen once. Sequenced sample: naive CD8+ T cells from blood, with Jurkat cell RNA spiked in. Subset specified: FACS-sorted CD8+CD4-CCR7+CD45RA+ naive T cells. The receptors come from a human donor in good health. Some libraries in this study had Jurkat cell RNA spiked in.

In this sample, this clonotype turned up many times. The gene calls are TRBV6-5 and TRBJ1-3; weak D call: TRBD1 (5 bases). This CDR3 comprises 15 residues. The V and J ends lost 4 bases and 8 bases respectively, with 18 bases between them. The germline V gene has CDR1 MNHEY and CDR2 SVGAGI. The CDR3 reads CASSLETDGADTIYF. CDR3 DNA sequence: TGTGCCAGCAGTTTAGAGACAGACGGGGCGGACACCATATATTTT.

This clonotype has more than one count but fewer than ten. This sequence joins TRBV18 and TRBJ2-7; D gene uncertain. Trimming removed 0 bases at V and 4 bases at J, with 10 bases between. From germline, CDR1 is KGHSH and CDR2 LQKENI. The CDR3 runs 14 residues. The DNA for the CDR3 is TGTGCCAGCTCACCACCGGGGTATGGTTACGAGCAGTACTTC. It specifies CASSPPGYGYEQYF.

This clonotype was seen ten or more times. The V call is TRBV28, the J call TRBJ2-3; no clear D gene. The length of the CDR3 is 15 residues. CDR1 is MDHEN and CDR2 is SYDVKM in the germline V gene. Trimming removed 2 bases at V and 0 bases at J, with 9 bases between. CDR3 sequence: CASSLIQYSTDTQYF. The CDR3 bases are TGTGCCAGCAGTTTAATTCAGTATAGCACAGATACGCAGTATTTT. Combining the CDR3 with reference TRBV28 and TRBJ2-3 gives the whole variable domain DVKVTQSSRYLVKRTGEKVFLECVQDMDHENMFWYRQDPGLGLRLIYFSYDVKMKEKGDIPEGYSVSREKKERFSLILESASTNQTSMYLCASSLIQYSTDTQYFGPGTRLTVL.

This clonotype has ten or more counts. The rearrangement links TRBV3-1 to TRBJ2-3; no clear D gene. The germline CDR1 and CDR2 sequences are LGHDT and YNNKEL (reference sequence). The CDR3 is 13 amino acids. V shed 7 bases and J shed 5 bases, with 13 bases lying between them. CDR3 DNA: TGTGCCAGCAAAGGCCTGGGCGAAGATACGCAGTATTTT. Amino acids: CASKGLGEDTQYF.

This clonotype occurred many times. The chain is built from TRBV6-1 and TRBJ2-2; 8 bases are shared with TRBD1. CDR3 length equals 15 residues. CDR1 MNHNS and CDR2 SASEGT come from the germline V gene. V lost 1 base, J lost 7 bases, and 5 bases stayed unmatched. CDR3 in DNA: TGTGCCAGCAGTGAAGGGACAGGGCTGGTCGGGGAGCTGTTTTTT. It is translated as CASSEGTGLVGELFF.

Notes on this clonotype: This may be a read error: a much more frequent sequence differs by one nucleotide. The rearrangement uses TRBV6-2 or TRBV6-3 and TRBJ2-3, with TRBD1 identical over 9 bases. CDR3 length equals 14 residues. Germline V lookup: CDR1 MNHEY, CDR2 SVGEGT. CDR3 residues: CTSSYVQGADTQYF. CDR3 sequence (DNA): TGTACCAGCAGTTACGTACAGGGGGCGGATACGCAGTATTTT.